This entry describes one T cell receptor beta chain. Its antigen is as yet unknown. The data originate from a study of CD8+CD57+ T cells in acquired aplastic anemia. Study in general: Sorted CD4+ and CD8+ cells gave a mean 3.2 ug DNA, range about 0.2 to 27.4 ug.

Genomic DNA templated the TCR beta VDJ and CDR3 profiling. MiXCR, run by TCRdb on the reads, gives a single entry per CDR3 protein. The table includes some 150,000 distinct CDR3 sequences, 65% to 75% detected once. An expansion of CD8+CD57+ cells by flow cytometry had been shown in patients chosen for sequencing. No patient had been given any therapy when blood was sampled. Study-wide results and caveats: Statistical testing detected no significant gap in CD8+ Simpson's diversity between patients and controls. Patients shared twenty-nine CD8+ CDR3 sequences with controls.

Sequencing was performed on sorted CD4+, CD8+, or CD8+CD57+ T cells (not recorded which) from PBMCs. This TCR derives from a human donor with aplastic anemia.

The CDR3 protein is CASSHGQNTGELFF. The CDR3 DNA is TGTGCCAGCAGCCATGGACAGAACACCGGGGAGCTGTTTTTT. The chain recombines TRBV7-9 with TRBJ2-2, with D perhaps TRBD1 (5 bases). This CDR3 contains 14 residues. The germline V and J ends were trimmed by 5 bases and 1 base, with 8 bases remaining between them. CDR1 is SEHNR and CDR2 is FQNEAQ in the germline V gene (reference sequence).